These 13 T cell receptor beta chains were all obtained from the same sample, sequenced in a study of blood T cell repertoires in COVID-19 (TCRdb year 2020). Library method: the immunoSEQ multiplex PCR assay. Sourced from immuneACCESS, this table was stored by TCRdb with only in-frame sequences that have V and J called. A share of the clones is absent; for the studies checked, an unresolved V gene accounts for under half, and the remainder has no known explanation. This sample gives roughly 250,000 clones in total; 75% to 95% of them show up just once. The ten largest clones represent about 1.9% of the sample. The specimen sequenced was PBMCs or T cells enriched from blood (not recorded which). These TCRs come from a woman younger than 35 who had recovered from COVID-19.

The V gene is TRBV19, the J gene TRBJ1-1; D perhaps matches TRBD1 (5 bases). The V end lost 2 bases, the J end lost 1 base, and 11 bases lay between the germline ends. The germline V gene encodes CDR1 LNHDA and CDR2 SQIVND (reference sequence). CDR3 size: 15 residues. The CDR3 coding sequence is TGTGCCAGTAGTATACGGGCAGGACAGAACACTGAAGCTTTCTTT. It yields the protein CASSIRAGQNTEAFF. Variable domain in full (rest from reference TRBV19 and TRBJ1-1): DGGITQSPKYLFRKEGQNVTLSCEQNLNHDAMYWYRQDPGQGLRLIYYSQIVNDFQKGDIAEGYSVSREKKESFPLTVTSAQKNPTAFYLCASSIRAGQNTEAFFGQGTRLTVV.

This clone was picked up one time. In nucleotides, the CDR3 is TGTGCCAGCAGCCAAGGCAGGGCTGTTCAGCCCCAGCATTTT. Residues: CASSQGRAVQPQHF. The V and J genes are TRBV3-1 (or the pseudogene TRBV3-2) and TRBJ1-5, with D perhaps TRBD1 (5 bases). This CDR3 is 14 amino acids long. In germline, CDR1 is LGHDT, CDR2 YNNKEL (reference sequence). The V and J ends lost 1 base and 6 bases respectively, with 10 bases between them.

V gene TRBV6-5 combines with J gene TRBJ1-1; D not resolved. The germline CDR1 and CDR2 sequences are MNHEY and SVGAGI. The ends were cut back, 4 bases at V and 5 bases at J, with 11 bases in the middle. There are 13 residues in the CDR3. Here the CDR3 reads CASSSGFTTEAFF. The DNA for the CDR3 is TGTGCCAGCAGTTCCGGGTTCACAACTGAAGCTTTCTTT.

This rearrangement joins TRBV27 to TRBJ2-7, with TRBD2 matching 8 bases. Germline CDR1 and CDR2: MNHEY and SMNVEV (reference sequence). The CDR3 totals 16 residues. V lost 0 bases to trimming and J lost 1 base; unmatched junction nucleotides: 5. CDR3 nucleotide sequence: TGTGCCAGCAGTTTATCAGCGGGAGAGTTGTCCTACGAGCAGTACTTC. Amino acid sequence: CASSLSAGELSYEQYF.

The chain employs TRBV28 and TRBJ1-1; D might be TRBD1 (6 bases). The CDR3 totals 13 residues. V was pared by 3 bases and J by 7 bases, with 12 bases between. CDR1 and CDR2 (germline): MDHEN, SYDVKM. CDR3 DNA sequence: TGTGCCAGCAGTTTTCACGGACAGTATGAAGCTTTCTTT. This encodes CASSFHGQYEAFF. Supplemented by reference TRBV28 and TRBJ1-1, the full variable domain reads DVKVTQSSRYLVKRTGEKVFLECVQDMDHENMFWYRQDPGLGLRLIYFSYDVKMKEKGDIPEGYSVSREKKERFSLILESASTNQTSMYLCASSFHGQYEAFFGQGTRLTVV.

V and J are TRBV7-8 and TRBJ2-7; D might be TRBD2 (5 bases). This CDR3 contains 11 residues. Trimming shortened V by 3 bases and J by 7 bases, and 7 bases separated the two germline ends. Germline V gives CDR1 SGHVS, CDR2 FQNEAQ. Written as DNA, the CDR3 is TGTGCCAGCAGCTTGCGCGGGGAGCAGTACTTC. Translated, it gives CASSLRGEQYF.

The V call is TRBV13, the J call TRBJ1-2; D perhaps matches TRBD1 (5 bases). V lost 3 bases, J lost 7 bases, and 9 bases lay in between. This CDR3 is 12 amino acids long. CDR1 and CDR2 from the germline V gene are PRHDT and FYEKMQ (reference sequence). The CDR3 loop is CASSLARAGYTF. In DNA, the CDR3 is TGTGCCAGCAGCTTGGCCAGGGCTGGCTACACCTTC.

This rearrangement joins TRBV6-5 to TRBJ2-3, with 7 nucleotides matching TRBD1. The V gene's germline CDR1 is MNHEY and CDR2 SVGAGI. The trim removed 10 bases at V and 7 bases at J, leaving 11 bases unmatched. The length of the CDR3 is 13 residues. CDR3 loop: CATRGGTSNTQYF. As DNA, the CDR3 is TGTGCCACGAGAGGGGGCACCTCAAATACGCAGTATTTT.

This chain connects TRBV5-6 to TRBJ2-7, with 8 bases lining up with TRBD2. Germline lookup yields CDR1 SGHDT and CDR2 YYEEEE. CDR3 size: 15 residues. The V and J ends lost 4 bases and 6 bases, in that order; junction bases with no gene match: 12. The CDR3 reads CASSLSLGLEGEQYF. CDR3 sequence (DNA): TGTGCCAGCAGCCTCAGCCTGGGACTAGAAGGCGAGCAGTACTTC. Full variable domain (missing parts from reference TRBV5-6 and TRBJ2-7): DAGVTQSPTHLIKTRGQQVTLRCSPKSGHDTVSWYQQALGQGPQFIFQYYEEEERQRGNFPDRFSGHQFPNYSSELNVNALLLGDSALYLCASSLSLGLEGEQYFGPGTRLTVT.

The genes are TRBV11-2 and TRBJ2-5; the D is unclear. Trimming stripped 1 base from V and 5 bases from J, with 8 bases between. The CDR3 runs 13 residues. The germline gives CDR1 SGHAT, CDR2 FQNNGV. CDR3 bases: TGTGCCAGCAGCTTAGCCTACGCCGAGACCCAGTACTTC. Residues: CASSLAYAETQYF.

V gene TRBV28 combines with J gene TRBJ2-1; D possibly corresponds to TRBD1 (6 bases). Germline V gene lookup returns CDR1 MDHEN and CDR2 SYDVKM. Trimming pared 8 bases from V and 9 bases from J, leaving 11 bases between. The CDR3 is made up of 11 amino acids. The CDR3 region is CASAGVGEQFF. The CDR3 coding sequence is TGTGCCAGCGCAGGGGTCGGTGAGCAGTTCTTC.

The count of this clone is one. V is TRBV3-1 (or the pseudogene TRBV3-2) and J is TRBJ1-1; TRBD1 matches 7 bases. The germline CDR1 and CDR2 sequences are LGHDT and YNNKEL (reference sequence). CDR3 length: 14 amino acids. J gave up 1 base and V 3 bases, and 2 bases lay outside the gene matches. The CDR3 DNA reads as TGTGCCAGCAGCCAGGGACAGAGGAACACTGAAGCTTTCTTT. Protein product: CASSQGQRNTEAFF.

This sequence joins TRBV20-1 and TRBJ1-5; D unresolved. The ends were cut back, 3 bases at V and 3 bases at J, with 15 bases in the middle. Germline V gene lookup returns CDR1 DFQATT and CDR2 SNEGSKA (reference sequence). This CDR3 has 15 residues. CDR3 coding DNA: TGCAGTGCTAGTTTTAGTGTCCAGGTCAATCAGCCCCAGCATTTT. It encodes CSASFSVQVNQPQHF.